This T cell receptor (beta chain) was identified during a study of OX40 agonist ivuxolimab in advanced cancers. Findings of the study overall: Antigen specificity was not determined for the expanded peripheral T cells. Expanded clones tended on average to be more numerous among CD8+ T cells than CD4+.

V was clipped by 6 bases and J by 3 bases, with 8 bases between them. Germline V lookup: CDR1 ENHRY, CDR2 SYGVKD. The CDR3 contains 13 residues. TCRdb keeps only in-frame clones here, not all; method: immunoSEQ multiplex PCR. The sample has 25,000 or so clones; approximately 80% are singletons. Points on this clone: What it binds is unknown.

This sequence joins TRBV10-3 and TRBJ2-2, with no clear D. This receptor was taken from an adult with an advanced solid tumor such as melanoma, head and neck, liver or kidney cancer. The sample consisted of CD4+ or CD8+ T cells sorted from blood, taken in a trial of the OX40 agonist ivuxolimab. CDR3 protein: CAIRTGDTGELFF. CDR3 nucleotide sequence: TGTGCCATCAGGACGGGCGACACCGGGGAGCTGTTTTTT.